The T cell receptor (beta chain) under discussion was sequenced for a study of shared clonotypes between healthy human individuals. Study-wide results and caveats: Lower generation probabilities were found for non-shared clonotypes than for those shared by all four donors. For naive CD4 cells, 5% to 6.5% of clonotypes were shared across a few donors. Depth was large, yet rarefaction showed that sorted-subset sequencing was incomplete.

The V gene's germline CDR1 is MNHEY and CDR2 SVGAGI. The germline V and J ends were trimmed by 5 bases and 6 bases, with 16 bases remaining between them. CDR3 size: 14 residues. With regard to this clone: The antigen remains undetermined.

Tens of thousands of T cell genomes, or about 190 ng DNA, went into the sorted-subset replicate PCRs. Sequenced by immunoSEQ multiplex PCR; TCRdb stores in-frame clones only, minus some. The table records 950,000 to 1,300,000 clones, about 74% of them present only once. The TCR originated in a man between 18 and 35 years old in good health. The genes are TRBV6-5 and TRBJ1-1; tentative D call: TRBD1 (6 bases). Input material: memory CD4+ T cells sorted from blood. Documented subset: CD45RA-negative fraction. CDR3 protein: CASSLAQGRAEAFF. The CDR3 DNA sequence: TGTGCCAGCAGTCTAGCTCAGGGGAGAGCTGAAGCTTTCTTT.